This TCR beta chain was found in a study of Ad26.COV2.S vaccination and SARS-CoV-2 variants. Treatment meaning: roughly 18 received Ad26.COV2.S at low or high dose, single or two shots; five or six received placebo; per-sample allocation not given. All samples were drawn on day 63, counting from the first vaccine or placebo injection. Study-level points and caveats: Reportedly, spike-specific CD8+ and CD4+ T cell responses achieved substantial breadth once vaccination had taken place.

This clone was counted a few times. Its specificity is unknown. The table came from immunoSEQ multiplex PCR; TCRdb's copy has only in-frame clones and leaves some out. The sample lists some 340,000 clones, 70% to 90% occurring once. This CDR3 comprises 16 residues. Germline assignment: CDR1 LNHDA and CDR2 SQIVND (reference sequence). V lost 2 bases to trimming and J lost 4 bases; unmatched junction nucleotides: 9. The V call is TRBV19, the J call TRBJ2-5, with 8 positions matching TRBD2. The sample was peripheral blood, taken in a trial of Ad26.COV2.S vaccine versus placebo. This TCR was sampled from a person aged 18-65 years who received the Ad26.COV2.S COVID-19 vaccine or a placebo. CDR3: CASSIRASGPGETQYF. For the CDR3, the DNA is TGTGCCAGTAGTATAAGGGCTAGCGGGCCGGGAGAGACCCAGTACTTC.